The 31 T cell receptor beta chains presented below share a single source sample, sequenced in a study of T cells after yellow fever vaccination. Via MiXCR, TCRdb re-called the 5' RACE reads, giving one row per CDR3 protein. The sample holds about 150,000 distinct CDR3 sequences, approximately 6.6% seen once. The sequencing here drew on CD4+ T cells sorted from PBMCs, taken 10 days after the yellow fever booster vaccination. The receptors stem from a man aged 25 to 40 who received the YFV17D yellow fever vaccine.

This clonotype appeared many times. This chain uses TRBV20-1 with TRBJ2-1; 9 bases are shared with TRBD2. The CDR3 is 16 residues long. V gave up 6 bases and J gave up 7 bases; unmatched junction bases: 16. The V gene's germline CDR1 is DFQATT and CDR2 SNEGSKA (reference sequence). The chain's CDR3 is CSAGVAGAAFGNEQFF. CDR3 in DNA: TGCAGTGCGGGGGTAGCGGGAGCCGCCTTTGGTAATGAGCAGTTCTTC.

The chain links TRBV7-9 to TRBJ2-3; no clear D gene. The CDR3 has 13 amino acids. Germline V CDR1 and CDR2: SEHNR, FQNEAQ (reference sequence). V was clipped by 0 bases and J by 4 bases, with 5 bases between them. The CDR3 here is CASSLAGSDTQYF. CDR3 DNA: TGTGCCAGCAGCTTAGCAGGGTCAGATACGCAGTATTTT.

This clonotype occurred a few times. The CDR3 is CSVEVERNTEAFF. CDR3 nucleotide sequence: TGCAGCGTTGAGGTAGAGAGGAACACTGAAGCTTTCTTT. This chain joins TRBV29-1 and TRBJ1-1, with unresolved D. The CDR3 is made up of 13 amino acids. Trimming left V 3 bases short and J 1 base short, with 9 bases between. Germline CDR1 SQVTM, CDR2 ANQGSEA. Based on the CDR3 plus reference TRBV29-1 and TRBJ1-1, the full variable domain is SAVISQKPSRDICQRGTSLTIQCQVDSQVTMMFWYRQQPGQSLTLIATANQGSEATYESGFVIDKFPISRPNLTFSTLTVSNMSPEDSSIYLCSVEVERNTEAFFGQGTRLTVV.

This clonotype turned up a few times. The chain is built from TRBV18 and TRBJ1-1; D possibly corresponds to TRBD1 (5 bases). V lost 2 bases and J lost 0, with 16 bases in between. Germline CDR1 reads KGHSH; CDR2 reads LQKENI. CDR3 length: 17 amino acids. Here the CDR3 reads CASSPKAGHVMNTEAFF. The CDR3 DNA reads TGTGCCAGCTCACCAAAAGCAGGGCATGTTATGAACACTGAAGCTTTCTTT.

This clonotype occurred many times. The chain has TRBV20-1 and TRBJ2-3; D tentatively reads TRBD1 or TRBD2 (5 bases each). Looked up from germline, CDR1 is DFQATT and CDR2 is SNEGSKA (reference sequence). Trimming stripped 3 bases from V and 9 bases from J, with 10 bases between. This CDR3 has 11 residues. CDR3 nucleotide sequence: TGCAGTGCTAGTGAGGGGTCGACGCAGTATTTT. Amino acid sequence: CSASEGSTQYF.

This clonotype showed up many times. The chain uses TRBV28 and TRBJ2-7; 10 bases align to TRBD1. Unmatched junction bases numbered 6, after V lost 5 bases and J lost 5 bases. The CDR3 totals 14 residues. Germline V lookup: CDR1 MDHEN, CDR2 SYDVKM. The CDR3 DNA reads as TGTGCCAGCAGTGACGACAGGGGGCCCGACGAGCAGTACTTC. This sequence encodes CASSDDRGPDEQYF.

The chain carries TRBV18 and TRBJ2-3; D call uncertain. The germline V gene encodes CDR1 KGHSH and CDR2 LQKENI. V lost 3 bases to trimming and J lost 0 bases, with 7 bases between them. The CDR3 loop spans 14 amino acids. Written as DNA, the CDR3 is TGTGCCAGCTCACCCGTGGACAGCACAGATACGCAGTATTTT. Amino acid sequence: CASSPVDSTDTQYF.

Only a few counts were recorded for this clonotype. The rearrangement uses TRBV24-1 and TRBJ2-1; D assignment may be TRBD1 or TRBD2 (7 bases each). This CDR3 comprises 15 residues. Germline loops: CDR1 KGHDR, CDR2 SFDVKD. V was cut by 3 bases and J by 8 bases, with 16 bases left in between. CDR3 coding DNA: TGTGCCACCAGTGATACCCCGGGGAGGGGGCATGAGCAGTTCTTC. Its translation: CATSDTPGRGHEQFF.

This clonotype has ten or more counts. One end of the junction is discordant with germline, which a read error may explain. The genes are TRBV12-3 or TRBV12-4 and TRBJ1-2, with D perhaps matching TRBD1 (6 bases). The CDR3 length is 10 residues. The CDR3, as DNA: TGCGCCGTGGGGGCGCGAGGCTACACCTTC. Translation gives CAVGARGYTF.

This clonotype was seen at least ten times. This rearrangement joins TRBV7-2 to TRBJ2-1; D not resolved. This CDR3 has 15 residues. CDR1 SGHTA and CDR2 FQGNSA come from the germline V gene. V shed 1 base and J shed 3 bases, with 10 bases lying between them. CDR3 in DNA: TGTGCCAGCAGCTTAGAACTCCCCAGCTACAATGAGCAGTTCTTC. This encodes CASSLELPSYNEQFF.

This clonotype has at least ten counts. This chain uses TRBV5-1 with TRBJ1-6; D not resolved. The CDR3 sequence is 15 residues long. Between the trimmed V and J ends, which lost 6 bases and 7 bases, there was a span of 17 bases. Germline CDR1 and CDR2: SGHRS and YFSETQ. CDR3 loop: CASNLGPLENSPLHF. As DNA, the CDR3 is TGCGCCAGCAATCTGGGCCCCTTGGAGAATTCACCCCTCCACTTT.

As regards this clonotype: A much larger clonotype is one base distant, so this may be a read error. The V call is TRBV20-1, the J call TRBJ2-3, with unresolved D. CDR1 is DFQATT and CDR2 is SNEGSKA in the germline V gene (reference sequence). With 6 bases removed from V and 0 bases from J, the gap between germline ends came to 19 bases. This CDR3 has 16 amino acids. The CDR3 is CSASPLQVGSTDTQYF. The CDR3 region has the DNA TGCAGTGCGTCACCACTCCAGGTAGGGAGCACAGATACGCAGTATTTT.

At least ten counts were recorded for this clonotype. The chain joins TRBV29-1 to TRBJ1-2; a possible D gene is TRBD1 (5 bases). Germline CDR1 and CDR2: SQVTM and ANQGSEA. This CDR3 is 15 amino acids long. V lost 1 base to trimming and J lost 4 bases, with 16 bases between them. The CDR3 sequence: CSVEGQGPRVYGYTF. The CDR3 region has the DNA TGCAGCGTTGAAGGTCAGGGCCCCCGGGTCTATGGCTACACCTTC.

This clonotype was picked up many times. A read error may produce the germline difference seen at one junction end. J is TRBJ2-1 and V is TRBV12-3 or TRBV12-4; TRBD1 is a possible D gene (7 bases). This CDR3 contains 9 residues. In DNA form, the CDR3 reads TGTGCCACAGGGGGGCCACTCCTCTTC. Translating gives CATGGPLLF.

This clonotype was seen many times. The V and J genes are TRBV14 and TRBJ2-3; 8 bases line up with TRBD1. The CDR3 sequence is 17 residues long. J gave up 2 bases and V 4 bases, and 11 bases lay outside the gene matches. The V gene's germline CDR1 is SGHDN and CDR2 FVKESK. The CDR3 DNA follows: TGTGCCAGCAGCCCAGGGGGCCGGGGCGCCCCCACAGATACGCAGTATTTT. This codes for CASSPGGRGAPTDTQYF.

This clonotype occurred many times. This sequence joins TRBV12-3 or TRBV12-4 and TRBJ1-5; D is ambiguous. This CDR3 is 17 amino acids long. V lost 0 bases to trimming and J lost 1 base, with 13 bases between them. In DNA, the CDR3 is TGTGCCAGCAGTTTAGCCCGCTACTGGGAGAGCAATCAGCCCCAGCATTTT. It is translated as CASSLARYWESNQPQHF.

This clonotype was seen many times. The V call is TRBV3-1, the J call TRBJ1-5; D gene unclear. Germline assignment: CDR1 LGHDT and CDR2 YNNKEL (reference sequence). The CDR3 runs to 13 residues. V was pared by 1 base and J by 7 bases, with 8 bases between. DNA for the CDR3: TGTGCCAGCAGCCAAGGCGGCGGGCAGCCCCAGCATTTT. Translation gives CASSQGGGQPQHF.

Ten or more counts support this clonotype. The genes are TRBV5-1 and TRBJ2-7; possible D gene TRBD1, 6 bases. The CDR3 is 15 residues long. Looked up from germline, CDR1 is SGHRS and CDR2 is YFSETQ. Trimming removed 4 bases from V and 2 bases from J, with 16 bases in between. CDR3 bases: TGCGCCAGCAGCCGCGTGACAGGTCTGACCTACGAGCAGTACTTC. Encoded protein: CASSRVTGLTYEQYF.

The sample holds many counts of this clonotype. J is TRBJ2-3 and V is TRBV7-3; 11 bases are a match to TRBD2. This CDR3 spans 19 amino acids. With 5 bases clipped from V and 4 bases from J, the junction kept 17 bases outside the gene matches. The germline gives CDR1 SGHTA, CDR2 FQGTGA. CDR3 bases: TGTGCCAGCAGCCCCAAAGGGGGACTAGCGGACGCCCCTCCAGATACGCAGTATTTT. It encodes CASSPKGGLADAPPDTQYF.

Ten or more counts support this clonotype. The genes are TRBV20-1 and TRBJ2-7; TRBD1 is a possible D gene (6 bases). Germline assignment: CDR1 DFQATT and CDR2 SNEGSKA (reference sequence). The ends were cut back, 6 bases at V and 0 bases at J, with 24 bases in the middle. The CDR3 length is 17 residues. The CDR3 region has the DNA TGCAGTGCCAAACAGGGCGGCCAACTTTCAACCTCCTACGAGCAGTACTTC. Amino acids: CSAKQGGQLSTSYEQYF.

This clonotype was counted many times. The chain carries TRBV20-1 and TRBJ2-5; a weak D match, TRBD2 (5 bases). The germline V gene encodes CDR1 DFQATT and CDR2 SNEGSKA (reference sequence). This CDR3 has 12 residues. The V end lost 0 bases, the J end lost 3 bases, and 5 bases lay between the germline ends. CDR3 nucleotide sequence: TGCAGTGCTAGAGAGGGAGAAGAGACCCAGTACTTC. It is translated as CSAREGEETQYF.

This clonotype was detected ten times or more. This chain links TRBV7-6 with TRBJ2-7; TRBD2 agrees at 7 bases. The CDR3 has 15 residues. From germline, CDR1 is SGHVS and CDR2 FNYEAQ. V was pared by 1 base and J by 1 base, with 4 bases of the junction left unmatched. The CDR3 loop reads CASSLGAAGSYEQYF. In DNA form, the CDR3 reads TGTGCCAGCAGCTTAGGGGCAGCGGGATCCTACGAGCAGTACTTC.

This clonotype was seen many times. V is TRBV5-4 and J is TRBJ2-1, with 10 bases matching TRBD2. The CDR3 loop spans 14 amino acids. The V gene's germline CDR1 is SGHNT and CDR2 YYREEE (reference sequence). The V segment lost 2 bases and the J segment 6 bases; nucleotides outside the gene matches: 2. The CDR3 DNA follows: TGTGCCAGCAGCTTCAGCGGGAGGGCCAATGAGCAGTTCTTC. Translating gives CASSFSGRANEQFF.

This clonotype was counted ten times or more. This chain joins TRBV6-5 and TRBJ2-2, with D unresolved. Looked up from germline, CDR1 is MNHEY and CDR2 is SVGAGI. This CDR3 is built from 12 residues. Trimming stripped 5 bases from V and 6 bases from J, with 7 bases between. CDR3 amino acids: CASSRQSGELFF. Here the CDR3 DNA reads TGTGCCAGCAGTCGACAATCCGGGGAGCTGTTTTTT.

This clonotype was found many times. The chain combines TRBV5-8 with TRBJ2-5, with 12 bases matching TRBD1. The CDR3 is made up of 16 amino acids. The V segment lost 5 bases and the J segment 4 bases; nucleotides outside the gene matches: 9. Germline V lookup: CDR1 SGHTS, CDR2 YDEGEE. CDR3 amino acids: CASSPGTGGGRETQYF. The CDR3 DNA reads TGTGCCAGCAGTCCCGGGACAGGGGGCGGGAGAGAGACCCAGTACTTC.

This clonotype has at least ten counts. The V call is TRBV18, the J call TRBJ2-2; D not resolved. The CDR3 loop spans 16 amino acids. V was pared by 5 bases and J by 1 base, with 14 bases between. The germline V gene encodes CDR1 KGHSH and CDR2 LQKENI. Here the CDR3 reads CASSAYQTENTGELFF. DNA of the CDR3: TGTGCCAGCTCAGCTTACCAGACGGAGAACACCGGGGAGCTGTTTTTT.

The table lists this clonotype with a few counts. This chain links TRBV6-1 with TRBJ2-1; 8 nucleotides agree with TRBD1. With V trimmed by 6 bases and J by 3 bases, 10 bases remained unmatched. There are 16 residues in the CDR3. CDR1 and CDR2 from the germline V gene are MNHNS and SASEGT. CDR3 protein: CASSPTGDRLYNEQFF. The DNA of the CDR3 is TGTGCCAGCAGCCCCACGGGGGACAGGCTCTACAATGAGCAGTTCTTC.

This chain links TRBV30 with TRBJ2-3, with D maybe TRBD2 (6 bases). The CDR3 extends over 14 amino acids. Germline lookup yields CDR1 GTSNPN and CDR2 SVGIG (reference sequence). V lost 5 bases to trimming and J lost 3 bases, with 15 bases between them. The CDR3 DNA reads TGTGCCTGGGGGGAGGCTTCAGCGACAGATACGCAGTATTTT. It is translated as CAWGEASATDTQYF.

In this sample, this clonotype turned up a few times. The V call is TRBV6-5, the J call TRBJ2-1; 11 bases align to TRBD2. Germline V gene lookup returns CDR1 MNHEY and CDR2 SVGAGI. The CDR3 totals 17 residues. V trimming: 2 bases; J trimming: 6 bases; junction bases outside the gene matches: 9. The CDR3 DNA is TGTGCCAGCAGTTACCAGGGGACTAGCGGACCTCTCAATGAGCAGTTCTTC. Translation: CASSYQGTSGPLNEQFF.

This clonotype was detected only a few times. The J gene is TRBJ1-4, the V gene TRBV7-8, with no clear D. Trimming left V 4 bases short and J 8 bases short, with 17 bases between. CDR3 length: 15 amino acids. CDR1 is SGHVS, CDR2 FQNEAQ, per germline. CDR3: CASSSGDSHEEKLFF. The CDR3 DNA reads TGTGCCAGCAGCTCCGGAGATTCCCACGAAGAAAAACTGTTTTTT.

This clonotype was seen many times. This chain joins TRBV12-3 or TRBV12-4 and TRBJ2-4; 7 bases agree with TRBD2. The J segment lost 0 bases and the V segment lost 3 bases, leaving 2 bases of the junction unmatched. The CDR3 has 15 amino acids. The CDR3: CASSFSGKAKNIQYF. CDR3 nucleotide sequence: TGTGCCAGCAGTTTCAGCGGGAAAGCCAAAAACATTCAGTACTTC.